This entry lists 19 T cell receptor beta chains sequenced from one sample in a study of low-dose radiotherapy and immunotherapy resistance in tumors. Priming of first-strand cDNA relied on TRAV- and TRBV-specific primers (covering alpha and beta chains). A constant-region primer paired with the V-primer adapter amplified TCRs over approximately 19 PCR cycles. MiXCR, applied by TCRdb to the reads, yields one record per CDR3 protein. The sample lists about 84,000 distinct CDR3 sequences; about a sixth were seen once. Time point noted: after trial treatment. The treatment: LDRT plus nivolumab, ipilimumab, low-dose cyclophosphamide and aspirin (RACIN trial). The sequencing used PBMCs, collected after low-dose radiotherapy plus immunotherapy. The receptors come from a male donor with prostate cancer.

This clonotype was picked up many times. This rearrangement joins TRBV20-1 to TRBJ2-6, with unresolved D. Germline V gene lookup returns CDR1 DFQATT and CDR2 SNEGSKA (reference sequence). The CDR3 consists of 17 residues. Trimming removed 0 bases at V and 2 bases at J, with 14 bases between. The CDR3 coding sequence is TGCAGTGCTAGAGATCGGATTGTGGGGACTGGGGCCAACGTCCTGACTTTC. Translation gives CSARDRIVGTGANVLTF.

This clonotype was found many times. The V call is TRBV10-3, the J call TRBJ2-3; 14 bases line up with TRBD2. This CDR3 has 14 amino acids. In germline, CDR1 is ENHRY, CDR2 SYGVKD. J gave up 5 bases and V 10 bases, and 5 bases lay outside the gene matches. The CDR3 region is CATGTSGSQDTQYF. The CDR3 nucleotides read TGTGCCACCGGGACTAGCGGGAGTCAAGATACGCAGTATTTT.

As regards this clonotype: This likely came from a read error, as a far larger clone is one base away. The V and J genes are TRBV7-2 and TRBJ2-7; unclear D gene. Trimming removed 3 bases at V and 7 bases at J, with 13 bases between. This CDR3 has 13 amino acids. Germline lookup yields CDR1 SGHTA and CDR2 FQGNSA. This CDR3 is CASSFPLNNEQYF. The CDR3 coding sequence is TGTGCCAGCAGCTTCCCACTTAACAATGAGCAGTACTTC.

Ten or more counts support this clonotype. The V and J genes are TRBV20-1 and TRBJ2-5; D is unresolved. Germline V gene lookup returns CDR1 DFQATT and CDR2 SNEGSKA (reference sequence). The CDR3 consists of 15 residues. Trimming cost V 4 bases and J 5 bases, with 20 bases left between them. This chain's CDR3 is CSAKRLVNPAETQYF. CDR3 coding DNA: TGCAGTGCTAAAAGGCTAGTTAACCCTGCGGAGACCCAGTACTTC.

This clonotype was seen at least ten times. The V call is TRBV2, the J call TRBJ2-7; 7 nucleotides agree with TRBD1. Germline V CDR1 and CDR2: SNHLY, FYNNEI. The CDR3 length is 13 residues. The V gene end was trimmed by 5 bases and the J gene end by 5 bases; junction bases not matched to a gene: 6. CDR3 nucleotide sequence: TGTGCCAGCAGTCTCGACAGGGCCGACGAGCAGTACTTC. Translated, it gives CASSLDRADEQYF.

Many counts were recorded for this clonotype. This chain joins TRBV5-1 and TRBJ2-3, with D tentatively TRBD2 (5 bases). This CDR3 has 14 amino acids. CDR1 SGHRS and CDR2 YFSETQ come from the germline V gene. V was pared by 2 bases and J by 2 bases, with 9 bases between. CDR3 nucleotides: TGCGCCAGCAGCTTAGCGGAGGCCACAGATACGCAGTATTTT. Translated, it gives CASSLAEATDTQYF.

This clonotype was picked up many times. One end of the junction does not line up with germline, which may come from a read error. The genes are TRBV12-3 or TRBV12-4 and TRBJ2-1; 10 bases map to TRBD2. The CDR3 loop spans 15 amino acids. CDR3 DNA: TGTGCCAGCAGCTTAGGCCTAGCGGGGGTTAATGAGCAGTTCTTC. Translating it yields CASSLGLAGVNEQFF.

Relative to its sample, this clonotype is medium-sized. This chain uses TRBV28 with TRBJ2-7, with 11 positions matching TRBD2. CDR1 and CDR2 from the germline V gene are MDHEN and SYDVKM. Trimming at V came to 7 bases and at J to 9 bases, leaving 17 bases not matched to a gene. This CDR3 is built from 16 residues. The CDR3 DNA follows: TGTGCCAGCACCACCGTAGGGCTAGCGGGAGGCGTAGGGCAGTACTTC. This encodes CASTTVGLAGGVGQYF.

The rearrangement joins TRBV6-2 or TRBV6-3 to TRBJ2-3, with D unresolved. CDR3 size: 16 residues. Germline CDR1 and CDR2: MNHEY and SVGEGT. V was cut by 2 bases and J by 4 bases, with 16 bases left in between. This CDR3 reads CASSYGEDWESDTQYF. The CDR3, as DNA: TGTGCCAGCAGTTACGGGGAAGACTGGGAATCAGATACGCAGTATTTT.

This clonotype was found many times. This chain connects TRBV9 to TRBJ2-5; tentative D call: TRBD2 (6 bases). The CDR3 runs to 15 residues. The V end lost 0 bases, the J end lost 5 bases, and 14 bases lay between the germline ends. The germline CDR1 and CDR2 sequences are SGDLS and YYNGEE. CDR3 nucleotides: TGTGCCAGCAGCGTAGTCGGTGTAGGAGGGGAGACCCAGTACTTC. It specifies CASSVVGVGGETQYF.

In its sample, this clonotype was seen many times. V and J are TRBV28 and TRBJ2-5; the D is unclear. This CDR3 contains 10 residues. The germline V gene encodes CDR1 MDHEN and CDR2 SYDVKM. Trimming removed 8 bases at V and 5 bases at J, with 6 bases between. In DNA, the CDR3 is TGTGCCAGCGCCCTGGAGACCCAGTACTTC. Protein sequence: CASALETQYF. The full variable domain, in which reference TRBV28 and TRBJ2-5 provide the parts outside the CDR3, is DVKVTQSSRYLVKRTGEKVFLECVQDMDHENMFWYRQDPGLGLRLIYFSYDVKMKEKGDIPEGYSVSREKKERFSLILESASTNQTSMYLCASALETQYFGPGTRLLVL.

This clonotype was counted at least ten times. This sequence joins TRBV28 and TRBJ2-7, with D unresolved. CDR3 length: 12 amino acids. CDR1 and CDR2 (germline): MDHEN, SYDVKM. V was shortened by 2 bases and J by 7 bases, with 9 bases between the two germline ends. The chain's CDR3 is CASSLGSWEQYF. Written as DNA, the CDR3 is TGTGCCAGCAGTTTAGGATCGTGGGAGCAGTACTTC.

This chain uses TRBV5-1 with TRBJ2-7; D could derive from TRBD1 or TRBD2 (5 bases each). Per germline, CDR1 SGHRS and CDR2 YFSETQ. V was trimmed by 4 bases and J by 1 base, leaving 9 bases between them. The CDR3 is made up of 13 amino acids. The CDR3 bases are TGCGCCAGCAGCAGGGACGGATCCTACGAGCAGTACTTC. Translated: CASSRDGSYEQYF. Drawing the rest from reference TRBV5-1 and TRBJ2-7, the complete variable domain is KAGVTQTPRYLIKTRGQQVTLSCSPISGHRSVSWYQQTPGQGLQFLFEYFSETQRNKGNFPGRFSGRQFSNSRSEMNVSTLELGDSALYLCASSRDGSYEQYFGPGTRLTVT.

Many counts were recorded for this clonotype. The chain combines TRBV28 with TRBJ2-3; 8 nucleotides agree with TRBD2. Germline V gives CDR1 MDHEN, CDR2 SYDVKM. V was pared by 5 bases and J by 5 bases, with 6 bases of the junction left unmatched. The CDR3 is 14 amino acids. Written as DNA, the CDR3 is TGTGCCAGCAGTGCCGGGGGGGCTGGAGATACGCAGTATTTT. The encoded protein is CASSAGGAGDTQYF.

This clonotype came up many times. This chain connects TRBV7-2 to TRBJ2-7; D not certain. The CDR3 totals 14 residues. Germline CDR1 reads SGHTA; CDR2 reads FQGNSA. Trimming took off 1 base at V and 2 bases at J, with 9 bases between the two ends. The CDR3, as DNA: TGTGCCAGCAGCTTAGTGGCAGGAACCTACGAGCAGTACTTC. The encoded protein is CASSLVAGTYEQYF.

In the case of this clonotype: A read error is likely here: a far larger clone is one base away. The rearrangement joins TRBV6-6 to TRBJ1-2; D gene unclear. This CDR3 has 12 residues. Per germline, CDR1 MNHNY and CDR2 SVGAGI (reference sequence). This chain's CDR3 is CVSKEGGYGYTF. The DNA of the CDR3 is TGTGTCAGCAAGGAGGGAGGCTATGGCTACACCTTC.

This clonotype was found a few times. The rearrangement links TRBV27 to TRBJ2-7, with 11 nucleotides matching TRBD2. Unmatched junction bases numbered 6, after V lost 3 bases and J lost 2 bases. Germline CDR1 and CDR2: MNHEY and SMNVEV (reference sequence). This CDR3 contains 16 residues. CDR3 protein: CASSFNPLAGAYEQYF. CDR3 in DNA: TGTGCCAGCAGTTTTAATCCACTAGCGGGAGCCTACGAGCAGTACTTC.

This clonotype was picked up many times. The chain employs TRBV2 and TRBJ2-1, with 11 bases lining up with TRBD2. Germline V gene lookup returns CDR1 SNHLY and CDR2 FYNNEI. V shed 7 bases, J shed 7 bases, and the junction held 6 bases outside the gene matches. The CDR3 contains 14 residues. The CDR3 DNA is TGTGCCAGCACTTTGGCTAGCGGGAGGAATGAGCAGTTCTTC. This translates into CASTLASGRNEQFF.

In this sample, this clonotype turned up many times. The chain recombines TRBV28 with TRBJ2-7; TRBD2 aligns across 9 bases. CDR1 is MDHEN, CDR2 SYDVKM, per germline. CDR3 length equals 14 residues. With V trimmed by 3 bases and J by 4 bases, 4 bases remained unmatched. The CDR3 nucleotides read TGTGCCAGCAGTTTGTATAGCGGGAGTTACGAGCAGTACTTC. Translation: CASSLYSGSYEQYF.